This TCR beta chain was recovered during a study of T-cell memory formation after mild COVID-19. Broader study findings: Confirmation was lacking for SARS-CoV-2 specificity of second-wave clones that peaked on day 37. The study detected some responding clones in pre-infection memory, suggesting cross-reactive memory joined.

Germline CDR1 and CDR2: LGHNA and YSLEER. This CDR3 comprises 16 residues. V lost 0 bases and J lost 0, with 11 bases in between. Via MiXCR, TCRdb re-called the 5' RACE reads, giving one row per CDR3 protein. The repertoire consists of 380,000 or so distinct CDR3 sequences, with about 15% occurring once and the leading ten covering 22%. Comments on this clonotype: The antigen is not known.

This clonotype originated in a young man who had mild COVID-19 (a few samples of this study predate the infection). Cell type and time point are not known. This chain links TRBV4-3 with TRBJ1-1, with D unclear. The sequencing input was PBMCs or a T cell subset sorted from them (not recorded which). For the CDR3, the DNA is TGCGCCAGCAGCCAAGATCCCCGTCCAATGAACACTGAAGCTTTCTTT. As protein: CASSQDPRPMNTEAFF.